Following are 13 T cell receptor beta chains from one sample sequenced in a study of CD8+ T cells in alopecia areata. Combined cutaneous lymph node cells underwent sorting by CD4, CD8alpha, NKG2D, NKG2ACE and additional markers. RNA extraction was followed by reverse transcription into cDNA, which acted as the sequencing template. Measured with immunoSEQ multiplex PCR; TCRdb has only the in-frame clones, and not every one. Sampling found under 350,000 clones, none seen once. Sequencing was performed on CD4+ T cells sorted from a lymph node. These receptors all stem from a C3H/HeJ mouse with alopecia areata. This mouse strain has H2-k as its MHC haplotype.

On this clone: Each gene name is a mouse one. The read halts 4 residues ahead of the CDR3 end, with the missing end drawn from the germline J gene. The V gene is TRBV13-1, the J gene TRBJ1-2; D might be TRBD1 (6 bases). CDR3 length equals 13 residues. Germline lookup yields CDR1 NSHNY and CDR2 SYGAGN. V gave up 2 bases and J gave up 4 bases, with 9 bases separating them. CDR3 amino acids: CASSDDRISDYTF. CDR3 DNA (partial): TGTGCCAGCAGTGACGACAGGATCTCC.

A remark on this clone: Germline and genes: mouse. Read data end 4 residues before the CDR3 end; the end is taken from the germline J gene. This chain uses TRBV13-3 with TRBJ2-7; TRBD2 aligns across 9 bases. CDR3 length: 14 amino acids. V lost 3 bases to trimming and J lost 1 base; unmatched junction nucleotides: 2. The germline V gene encodes CDR1 NNHDY and CDR2 SYVADS. The CDR3 DNA, read in part, is TGTGCCAGCAGTGCTGGGGGGGGATCCTAT. This gives the protein CASSAGGGSY. The full CDR3 reads CASSAGGGSYEQYF.

This clone showed up just a few times. The gene names given are mouse names. Read coverage stops 4 residues before the CDR3 terminus; the germline J gene supplies the remainder. The chain joins TRBV13-1 to TRBJ1-1, with TRBD1 as a possible D gene (6 bases). With 0 bases removed from V and 1 base from J, the gap between germline ends came to 7 bases. The CDR3 sequence is 14 residues long. The V gene's germline CDR1 is NSHNY and CDR2 SYGAGN. The CDR3: CASSDGRGNTEVFF. The CDR3 bases that were read are TGTGCCAGCAGTGATGGCAGGGGAAACACA.

This clone appeared a few times. Gene names and germline refer to mouse. Other DNA sequences in the sample encode the same CDR3. Incomplete CDR3 DNA: TGTGCCAGCGGTGAGACAGGGGGCTCC. Amino acids: CASGETGGS. The whole CDR3 reads CASGETGGSDYTF. The J gene is TRBJ1-2, the V gene TRBV13-2, with 9 bases lining up with TRBD1. The read terminates 4 residues ahead of where the CDR3 ends, so the germline J gene completes it. The length of the CDR3 is 13 residues. V gave up 2 bases and J gave up 4 bases; unmatched junction bases: 0. CDR1 is NNHNN, CDR2 SYGAGS, per germline (reference sequence).

As concerns this clone: Gene names are the mouse ones. The read terminates 3 residues before the CDR3 end, so the remaining end is supplied by the germline J gene. At the DNA level, this CDR3 is encoded by other sequences in the same sample as well. V is TRBV13-1 and J is TRBJ1-6; the match to TRBD1 covers 7 bases. TRBJ1-6 is annotated as an ORF whose role is uncertain. The CDR3 sequence is 16 residues long. In germline, CDR1 is NSHNY, CDR2 SYGAGN. With V trimmed by 3 bases and J by 0 bases, 3 bases remained unmatched. The part of the CDR3 DNA that was read is TGTGCCAGCAGTGGACAGGGAAATTCCTATAATTCGCCC. This sequence encodes CASSGQGNSYNSP. The entire CDR3 protein reads CASSGQGNSYNSPLYF.

As concerns this clone: Gene names are mouse gene names. Coverage ceases 4 residues before the CDR3 finishes, and the germline J gene fills in the end. The chain couples TRBV3 to TRBJ2-3, with a weak D call TRBD1 (7 bases). V was clipped by 1 base and J by 1 base, with 9 bases between them. This CDR3 is 15 amino acids long. CDR1 and CDR2 (germline): SNHLY, FYNGKV (reference sequence). The CDR3 is CASSLEGAGAETLYF. The covered CDR3 bases are TGTGCCAGCAGCTTAGAGGGGGCTGGTGCAGAA.

The sample holds many counts of this clone. Mouse gene names apply. The sequenced fragment ends 4 residues before the CDR3 boundary, so the rest is inferred from the germline J gene. The V call is TRBV14, the J call TRBJ2-5, with TRBD2 identical over 7 bases. The V segment lost 0 bases and the J segment 0 bases; nucleotides outside the gene matches: 1. CDR1 is SGHDT and CDR2 is FRDEAV in the germline V gene. This CDR3 contains 15 residues. CDR3 protein: CASSFWGGNQDTQYF. Incomplete CDR3 DNA: TGTGCCAGCAGTTTCTGGGGGGGTAACCAAGAC.

This clone was seen a few times. Gene labels here are mouse ones. Read coverage stops 4 residues before the CDR3 terminus; the germline J gene supplies the remainder. The V and J genes are TRBV1 and TRBJ2-1; possibly TRBD1 for D (6 bases). Germline CDR1 is NSQYPW and CDR2 is LRSPGD (reference sequence). The CDR3 covers 14 residues. The sequenced part of the CDR3 DNA is TGCACCTGCAGTGCAGTGAGGGGGAGAACT. Residues: CTCSAVRGRT. The entire CDR3 is CTCSAVRGRTEQFF.

Note on this clone: Mouse gene names apply. The missing CDR3 end, 4 residues past where the read stops, is filled in from the germline J gene. The gene calls are TRBV13-1 and TRBJ2-7; perhaps TRBD1 as D (5 bases). Germline assignment: CDR1 NSHNY and CDR2 SYGAGN. V was pared by 7 bases and J by 0 bases, with 11 bases between. The CDR3 spans 13 residues. Partial CDR3 DNA: TGTGCCAGCGCAGCAGGGAGCTCCTAT. This translates into CASAAGSSY. Given in full, the CDR3 is CASAAGSSYEQYF.

There are a few counts of this clone. Gene names and germline match the mouse. Read coverage stops 4 residues before the CDR3 terminus; the germline J gene supplies the remainder. The chain couples TRBV1 to TRBJ2-1; 8 nucleotides align to TRBD1. Germline-derived CDR1 and CDR2 are NSQYPW and LRSPGD (reference sequence). The CDR3 extends over 15 amino acids. Losses at the gene ends were 4 bases for V and 2 bases for J; bases not matched to a gene: 4. The CDR3 bases that were read are TGCACCTGCAGTGGGTGGACAGGGCACTATGCT. Protein sequence: CTCSGWTGHYA. The entire CDR3 is CTCSGWTGHYAEQFF.

Note on this clone: Gene names are mouse gene names. The read comes to an end 4 residues before the CDR3 does, leaving the germline J gene to fill in the end. The chain recombines TRBV13-1 with TRBJ2-3, with 11 positions matching TRBD2. V lost 3 bases and J lost 3; bases outside the gene matches: 3. The length of the CDR3 is 15 residues. Germline V lookup: CDR1 NSHNY, CDR2 SYGAGN. The sequenced part of the CDR3 DNA is TGTGCCAGCAGTGCGGGACTGGGGGAGGCAGAA. As protein: CASSAGLGEAE. In full, the CDR3 reads CASSAGLGEAETLYF.

This clone was seen only a few times. Mouse names are used for the genes. Read data end 4 residues before the CDR3 end; the end is taken from the germline J gene. Distinct nucleotide sequences in the sample also encode this CDR3. This chain connects TRBV1 to TRBJ2-5; 8 bases fit TRBD2. Germline values: CDR1 NSQYPW, CDR2 LRSPGD (reference sequence). The CDR3 length is 15 residues. The CDR3 bases that were read are TGCACCTGCAGTGCAGATGGGGGGGGGAGGGAC. This gives the protein CTCSADGGGRD. The entire CDR3 is CTCSADGGGRDTQYF.

To note about this clone: Gene names are mouse gene names. The CDR3 end is not reached by the read, which stops 4 residues before it; the germline J gene fills it in. Distinct nucleotide sequences in the sample also encode this CDR3. This chain connects TRBV13-2 to TRBJ2-1, with 8 bases identical to TRBD1. The CDR3 totals 15 residues. The germline gives CDR1 NNHNN, CDR2 SYGAGS (reference sequence). The J segment lost 3 bases and the V segment lost 0 bases, leaving 2 bases of the junction unmatched. Partial CDR3 DNA: TGTGCCAGCGGTGATGCTACAGGGGGCTATGCT. Translating gives CASGDATGGYA. The CDR3 in its entirety is CASGDATGGYAEQFF.